This T cell receptor (beta chain) was retrieved from a study of T cell changes during pregnancy in multiple sclerosis. TCRdb keeps only in-frame clones here, not all; method: immunoSEQ multiplex PCR. In the table there are around 60,000 clones, about 92% of which are singletons. The CDR3 contains 14 residues. The germline gives CDR1 SGDLS, CDR2 YYNGEE. The ends were cut back, 0 bases at V and 7 bases at J, with 12 bases in the middle. The rearrangement uses TRBV9 and TRBJ2-3; D possibly corresponds to TRBD2 (5 bases). Sequencing was performed on peripheral blood, taken after pregnancy. The sequence derives from a female donor with multiple sclerosis, enrolled in a pregnancy study. The CDR3, as DNA: TGTGCCAGCAGCGTAGCCGGGAATCTAAATACGCAGTATTTT. Translation gives CASSVAGNLNTQYF.